This TCR beta chain was captured in a study of OX40 agonist ivuxolimab in advanced cancers. Study summary: Participants averaged about 60 years of age (range about 23 to 80) and were about 85% male.

The CDR3 covers 15 residues. With V trimmed by 4 bases and J by 2 bases, 5 bases remained unmatched. Germline V gene lookup returns CDR1 SGDLS and CDR2 YYNGEE. Profiled with immunoSEQ multiplex PCR; TCRdb holds only in-frame clones, not every one. Of approximately 68,000 clones in the sample, roughly nine tenths were seen once. The chain recombines TRBV9 with TRBJ2-2; 7 bases agree with TRBD2. The TCR originated in an adult with an advanced solid tumor such as melanoma, head and neck, liver or kidney cancer. The sequenced sample was CD4+ or CD8+ T cells sorted from blood, obtained in a trial of the OX40 agonist ivuxolimab. The CDR3 here is CASSPGGSNTGELFF. CDR3 DNA: TGTGCCAGCAGCCCCGGGGGGAGCAACACCGGGGAGCTGTTTTTT.